This T cell receptor (beta chain) was retrieved from a study of blood T cells in healthy people across ages. Notes on the study in general: Any conclusive comparison of naive versus antigen-experienced cells was prevented by using unsorted PBMCs. It was held that the diversity estimates obtained from one million T cells were underestimates.

A note on this clonotype: The antigen is unknown.

The use of a sample-barcoded 5' primer and a J-beta primer mix characterized a second PCR of about 6 to 12 cycles. Each cDNA molecule received a tag from a template-switch adaptor that had 12 random nucleotides. TCRdb re-derived calls from the 5' RACE reads in MiXCR, one entry per CDR3 protein. The sample has around 1,800,000 distinct CDR3 sequences; about 39% are singletons. V was shortened by 0 bases and J by 5 bases, with 14 bases between the two germline ends. The CDR3 covers 15 residues. Germline loops: CDR1 SGHRS, CDR2 YFSETQ. Sequencing was done on a sample of blood. This chain connects TRBV5-1 to TRBJ1-1, with TRBD1 as a possible D gene (6 bases). This TCR came from a human donor in good health. CDR3 protein: CASSLATGGGTEAFF. CDR3 coding DNA: TGCGCCAGCAGCTTGGCCACTGGAGGGGGAACTGAAGCTTTCTTT. Complete variable domain (other parts from reference TRBV5-1 and TRBJ1-1): KAGVTQTPRYLIKTRGQQVTLSCSPISGHRSVSWYQQTPGQGLQFLFEYFSETQRNKGNFPGRFSGRQFSNSRSEMNVSTLELGDSALYLCASSLATGGGTEAFFGQGTRLTVV.